The 13 T cell receptor beta chains listed next were all sequenced from one sample in a study of vaccination and CD4 T cells after COVID-19. As for treatment: roughly ten-day PBMC culture with coronavirus spike peptide pools or control peptides (ViraFEST assay). Cultured CD4+ T cell DNA was sequenced using the Oncomine TCR Beta short-read assay. TCRdb ran MiXCR on the PCR reads and lists one entry per CDR3 protein. In the table there are roughly 16,000 distinct CDR3 sequences, roughly 47% of which are singletons. The antigens for these receptors are not known. The sequenced sample was CD4+ T cells from blood, cultured in vitro. The receptor source for this set is a human donor who had recovered from COVID-19.

The chain recombines TRBV5-6 with TRBJ1-2, with 9 nucleotides matching TRBD1. This CDR3 comprises 14 residues. With V trimmed by 4 bases and J by 9 bases, 10 bases remained unmatched. Per germline, CDR1 SGHDT and CDR2 YYEEEE. The CDR3 here is CASSVGGGQGRYTF. CDR3 nucleotide sequence: TGTGCCAGCAGCGTTGGGGGGGGACAGGGCCGCTACACCTTC. The full variable domain, with the rest looked up from reference TRBV5-6 and TRBJ1-2, is DAGVTQSPTHLIKTRGQQVTLRCSPKSGHDTVSWYQQALGQGPQFIFQYYEEEERQRGNFPDRFSGHQFPNYSSELNVNALLLGDSALYLCASSVGGGQGRYTFGSGTRLTVV.

The gene calls are TRBV10-3 and TRBJ1-2; the D gene is possibly TRBD1 (5 bases). Trimming removed 5 bases at V and 2 bases at J, with 9 bases between. The CDR3 is made up of 13 amino acids. In germline, CDR1 is ENHRY, CDR2 SYGVKD. CDR3 region: CAISPGGNYGYTF. For the CDR3, the DNA is TGTGCCATCAGTCCGGGGGGAAACTATGGCTACACCTTC.

This chain uses TRBV6-5 with TRBJ1-2; possibly TRBD1 for D (6 bases). Per the germline V gene, CDR1 is MNHEY and CDR2 is SVGAGI. The CDR3 totals 13 residues. V lost 4 bases, J lost 5 bases, and 11 bases lay in between. The CDR3 DNA follows: TGTGCCAGCAGTTCCGAGGGGGAATATGGCTACACCTTC. Translated: CASSSEGEYGYTF.

This chain links TRBV19 with TRBJ2-3; possible D gene TRBD1, 5 bases. The CDR3 is made up of 13 amino acids. V lost 6 bases and J 5 bases, leaving 12 bases between the germline ends. The germline CDR1 and CDR2 sequences are LNHDA and SQIVND (reference sequence). This CDR3 reads CASRIRAGDTQYF. DNA for the CDR3: TGTGCCAGTAGGATCAGGGCCGGAGATACGCAGTATTTT.

A few counts support this clonotype. The genes are TRBV20-1 and TRBJ1-6, with TRBD1 identical over 7 bases. With 6 bases clipped from V and 7 bases from J, the junction kept 12 bases outside the gene matches. The CDR3 extends over 15 amino acids. CDR1 and CDR2 from the germline V gene are DFQATT and SNEGSKA (reference sequence). CDR3 bases: TGCAGTGCCAACCATCGGGACAGTTGGAATTCACCCCTCCACTTT. It codes for CSANHRDSWNSPLHF.

The chain combines TRBV7-6 with TRBJ2-2; 8 bases match TRBD2. The CDR3 is 16 residues long. Germline values: CDR1 SGHVS, CDR2 FNYEAQ. The ends lost 5 bases at V and 4 bases at J; junction bases unmatched: 9. CDR3 DNA: TGTGCCAGCAGCCCGGGAGGGAGTTATGGCACCGGGGAGCTGTTTTTT. Amino acids: CASSPGGSYGTGELFF.

The rearrangement joins TRBV15 to TRBJ1-1; perhaps TRBD1 as D (5 bases). V gave up 0 bases and J gave up 10 bases, with 12 bases separating them. There are 13 residues in the CDR3. CDR1 is LNHNV, CDR2 YYDKDF, per germline (reference sequence). CDR3 sequence reads: CATSREGGGGAFF. The CDR3 region has the DNA TGTGCCACCAGCAGAGAGGGGGGGGGGGGAGCTTTCTTT.

This clonotype was observed a few times. At one end, the junction sequence differs from germline, possibly due to a read error. The chain combines TRBV6-1 with TRBJ2-7; TRBD2 might be the D (6 bases). The germline V gene has CDR1 MNHNS and CDR2 SASEGT. The CDR3 runs 14 residues. This CDR3 is CASSTAGSSYEQYF. As DNA, the CDR3 is TGTGCTAGCAGTACAGCCGGGAGTTCCTACGAGCAGTACTTC.

In this sample, this clonotype turned up once. The V call is TRBV6-5, the J call TRBJ2-1, with D perhaps TRBD2 (6 bases). V was pared by 4 bases and J by 3 bases, with 19 bases between. The CDR3 spans 17 residues. Germline loops: CDR1 MNHEY, CDR2 SVGAGI. CDR3 sequence reads: CASSSPSDPRGYNEQFF. The CDR3 DNA reads TGTGCCAGCAGTTCCCCTAGCGACCCAAGGGGCTACAATGAGCAGTTCTTC.

The count of this clonotype is one. The chain has TRBV19 and TRBJ1-5; the match to TRBD1 covers 9 bases. V was pared by 5 bases and J by 6 bases, with 5 bases of the junction left unmatched. Germline assignment: CDR1 LNHDA and CDR2 SQIVND (reference sequence). This CDR3 spans 14 amino acids. CDR3 sequence (DNA): TGTGCCAGTAGTGCAACAGGGGGCGGTCAGCCCCAGCATTTT. Protein product: CASSATGGGQPQHF.

This clonotype was picked up a small number of times. This chain connects TRBV7-3 to TRBJ2-3; D gene ambiguous. Trimming stripped 0 bases from V and 5 bases from J, with 6 bases between. The CDR3 runs 13 residues. The germline V gene encodes CDR1 SGHTA and CDR2 FQGTGA. CDR3: CASSLTLQDTQYF. In DNA form, the CDR3 reads TGTGCCAGCAGCTTAACGCTTCAAGATACGCAGTATTTT.

V usage is TRBV19 and J usage is TRBJ2-5, with a weak D call TRBD1 (5 bases). Trimming pared 2 bases from V and 2 bases from J, leaving 9 bases between. This CDR3 has 14 amino acids. Per germline, CDR1 LNHDA and CDR2 SQIVND (reference sequence). CDR3 DNA sequence: TGTGCCAGTAGTATATTCAGGGATCAAGAGACCCAGTACTTC. Translating it yields CASSIFRDQETQYF. Variable domain in full (rest from reference TRBV19 and TRBJ2-5): DGGITQSPKYLFRKEGQNVTLSCEQNLNHDAMYWYRQDPGQGLRLIYYSQIVNDFQKGDIAEGYSVSREKKESFPLTVTSAQKNPTAFYLCASSIFRDQETQYFGPGTRLLVL.

The rearrangement links TRBV3-1 to TRBJ2-3; 10 bases map to TRBD2. CDR1 and CDR2 from the germline V gene are LGHDT and YNNKEL (reference sequence). The CDR3 totals 15 residues. The trim removed 8 bases at V and 0 bases at J, leaving 5 bases unmatched. The CDR3 coding sequence is TGTGCCAGCGGAACGACTAGCGGGAGCACAGATACGCAGTATTTT. Protein: CASGTTSGSTDTQYF.